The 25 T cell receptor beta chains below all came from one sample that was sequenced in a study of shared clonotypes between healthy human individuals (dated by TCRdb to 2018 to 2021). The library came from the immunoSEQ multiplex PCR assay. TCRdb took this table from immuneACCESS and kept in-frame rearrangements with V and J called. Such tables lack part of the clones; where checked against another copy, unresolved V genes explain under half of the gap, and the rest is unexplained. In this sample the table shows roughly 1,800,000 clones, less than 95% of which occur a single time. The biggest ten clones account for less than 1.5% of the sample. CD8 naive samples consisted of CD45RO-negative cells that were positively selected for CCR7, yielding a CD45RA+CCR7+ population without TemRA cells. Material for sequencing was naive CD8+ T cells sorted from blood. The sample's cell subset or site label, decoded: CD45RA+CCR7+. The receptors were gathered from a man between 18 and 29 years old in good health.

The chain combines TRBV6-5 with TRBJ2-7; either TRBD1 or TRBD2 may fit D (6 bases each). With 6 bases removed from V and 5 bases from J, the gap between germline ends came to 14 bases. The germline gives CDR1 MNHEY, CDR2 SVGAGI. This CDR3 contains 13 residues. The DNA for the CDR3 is TGTGCCAGCAGCTACAAGGAGGGGGACGAGCAGTACTTC. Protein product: CASSYKEGDEQYF.

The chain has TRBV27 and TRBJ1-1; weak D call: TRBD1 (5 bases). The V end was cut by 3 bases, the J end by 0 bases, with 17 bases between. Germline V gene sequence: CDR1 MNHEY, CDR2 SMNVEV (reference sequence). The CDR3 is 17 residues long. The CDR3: CASSLGGRMYMNTEAFF. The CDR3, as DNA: TGTGCCAGCAGTTTGGGGGGGAGGATGTACATGAACACTGAAGCTTTCTTT.

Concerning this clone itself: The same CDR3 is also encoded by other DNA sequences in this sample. The CDR3 region has the DNA TGTGCCAGCAGCCTCGCCGGGACTGGCTCCTACGAGCAGTACTTC. Its protein is CASSLAGTGSYEQYF. This chain uses TRBV9 with TRBJ2-7; maybe TRBD2 (6 bases). CDR3 length: 15 residues. CDR1 and CDR2 from the germline V gene are SGDLS and YYNGEE. V shed 4 bases and J shed 0 bases, with 14 bases lying between them.

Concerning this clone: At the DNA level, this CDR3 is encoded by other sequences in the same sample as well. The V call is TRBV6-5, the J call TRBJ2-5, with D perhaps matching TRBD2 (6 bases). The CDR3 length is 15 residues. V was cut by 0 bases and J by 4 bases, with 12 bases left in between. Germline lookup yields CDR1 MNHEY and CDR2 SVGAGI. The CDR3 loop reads CASSYSGLGGETQYF. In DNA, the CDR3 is TGTGCCAGCAGTTACTCAGGCTTGGGAGGAGAGACCCAGTACTTC.

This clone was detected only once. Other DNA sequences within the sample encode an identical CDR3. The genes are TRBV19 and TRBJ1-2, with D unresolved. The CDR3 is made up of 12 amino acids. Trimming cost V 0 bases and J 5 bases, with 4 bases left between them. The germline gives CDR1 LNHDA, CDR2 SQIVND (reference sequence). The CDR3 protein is CASSIEDYGYTF. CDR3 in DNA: TGTGCCAGTAGTATAGAAGATTATGGCTACACCTTC.

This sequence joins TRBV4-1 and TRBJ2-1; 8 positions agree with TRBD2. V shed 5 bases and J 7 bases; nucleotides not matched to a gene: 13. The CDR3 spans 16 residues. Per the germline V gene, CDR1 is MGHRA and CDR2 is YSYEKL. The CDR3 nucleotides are TGCGCCAGCAGCTCACGGGAGGGTAGCGGGGATAATGAGCAGTTCTTC. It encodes CASSSREGSGDNEQFF.

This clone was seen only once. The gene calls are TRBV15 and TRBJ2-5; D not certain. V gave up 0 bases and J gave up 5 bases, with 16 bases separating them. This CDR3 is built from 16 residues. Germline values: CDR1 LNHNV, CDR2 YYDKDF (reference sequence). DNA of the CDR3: TGTGCCACCAGCAGAGATAATGGCTGGGTTCGGGAGACCCAGTACTTC. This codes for CATSRDNGWVRETQYF.

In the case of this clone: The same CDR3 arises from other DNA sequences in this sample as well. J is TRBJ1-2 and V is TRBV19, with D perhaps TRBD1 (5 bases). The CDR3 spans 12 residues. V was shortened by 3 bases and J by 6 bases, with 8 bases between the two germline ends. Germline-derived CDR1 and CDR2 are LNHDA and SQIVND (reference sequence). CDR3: CASSIGGNGYTF. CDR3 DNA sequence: TGTGCCAGTAGTATCGGGGGAAATGGCTACACCTTC.

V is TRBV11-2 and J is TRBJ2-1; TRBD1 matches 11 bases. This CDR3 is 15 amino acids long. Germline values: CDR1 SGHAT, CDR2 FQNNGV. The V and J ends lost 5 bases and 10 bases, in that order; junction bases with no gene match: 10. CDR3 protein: CASSPGQGAVREQFF. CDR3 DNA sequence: TGTGCCAGCAGCCCCGGACAGGGGGCTGTGCGCGAGCAGTTCTTC.

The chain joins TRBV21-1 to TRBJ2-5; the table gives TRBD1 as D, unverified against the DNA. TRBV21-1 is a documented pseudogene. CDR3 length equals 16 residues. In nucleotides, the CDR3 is TGTGCCAGCAGCAAGGGAACAGGACCCTTCCAAGAGACCCAGTACTTC. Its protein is CASSKGTGPFQETQYF.

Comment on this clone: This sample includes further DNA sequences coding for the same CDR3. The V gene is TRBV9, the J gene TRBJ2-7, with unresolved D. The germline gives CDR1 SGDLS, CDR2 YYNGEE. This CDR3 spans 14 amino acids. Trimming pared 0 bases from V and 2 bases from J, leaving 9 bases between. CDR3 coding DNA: TGTGCCAGCAGCGTAGGCGGCGGACCCTACGAGCAGTACTTC. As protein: CASSVGGGPYEQYF. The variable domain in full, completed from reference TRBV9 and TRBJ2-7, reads DSGVTQTPKHLITATGQRVTLRCSPRSGDLSVYWYQQSLDQGLQFLIQYYNGEERAKGNILERFSAQQFPDLHSELNLSSLELGDSALYFCASSVGGGPYEQYFGPGTRLTVT.

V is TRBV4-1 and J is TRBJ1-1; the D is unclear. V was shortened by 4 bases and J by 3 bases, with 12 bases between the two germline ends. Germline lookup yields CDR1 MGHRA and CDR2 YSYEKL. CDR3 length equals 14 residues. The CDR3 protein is CASSRQGRDTEAFF. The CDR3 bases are TGCGCCAGCAGCCGACAAGGACGGGACACTGAAGCTTTCTTT.

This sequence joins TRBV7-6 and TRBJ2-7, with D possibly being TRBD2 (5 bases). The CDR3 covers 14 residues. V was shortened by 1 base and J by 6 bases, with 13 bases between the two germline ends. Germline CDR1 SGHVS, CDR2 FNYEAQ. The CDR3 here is CASSLGPSGFEQYF. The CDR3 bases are TGTGCCAGCAGCTTAGGCCCGTCGGGGTTCGAGCAGTACTTC.

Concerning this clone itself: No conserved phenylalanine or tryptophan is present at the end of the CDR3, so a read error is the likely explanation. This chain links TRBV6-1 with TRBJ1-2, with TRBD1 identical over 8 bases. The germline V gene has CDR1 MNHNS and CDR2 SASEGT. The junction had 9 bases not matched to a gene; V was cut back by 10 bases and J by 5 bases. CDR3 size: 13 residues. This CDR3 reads CANETDREYGYTL. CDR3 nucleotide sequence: TGTGCCAACGAGACGGACAGGGAGTATGGCTACACCCTC.

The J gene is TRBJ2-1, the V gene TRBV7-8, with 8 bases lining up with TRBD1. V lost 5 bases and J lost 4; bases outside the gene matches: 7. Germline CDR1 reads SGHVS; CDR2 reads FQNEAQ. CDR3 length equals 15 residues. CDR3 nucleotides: TGTGCCAGCAGCATCCAGGGGGCAATGTACAATGAGCAGTTCTTC. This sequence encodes CASSIQGAMYNEQFF.

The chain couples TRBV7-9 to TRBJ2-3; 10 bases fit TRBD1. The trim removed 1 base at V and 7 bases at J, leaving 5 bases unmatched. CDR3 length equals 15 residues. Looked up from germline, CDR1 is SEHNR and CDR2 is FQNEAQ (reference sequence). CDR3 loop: CASSLVGQGRNTQYF. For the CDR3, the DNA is TGTGCCAGCAGCTTAGTGGGACAGGGGCGAAATACGCAGTATTTT.

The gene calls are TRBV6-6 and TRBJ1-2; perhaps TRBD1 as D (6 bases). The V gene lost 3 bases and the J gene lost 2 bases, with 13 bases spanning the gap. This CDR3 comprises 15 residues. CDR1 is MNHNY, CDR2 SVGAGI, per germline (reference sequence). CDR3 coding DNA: TGTGCCAGCAGTTATTATCGACAGGAGAACTATGGCTACACCTTC. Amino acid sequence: CASSYYRQENYGYTF.

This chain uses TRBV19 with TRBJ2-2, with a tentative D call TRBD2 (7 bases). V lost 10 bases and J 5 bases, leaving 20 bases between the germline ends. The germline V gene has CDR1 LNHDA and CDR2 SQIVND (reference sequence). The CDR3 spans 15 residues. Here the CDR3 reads CATTGLAAITGELFF. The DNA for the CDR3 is TGTGCCACCACAGGGCTAGCGGCTATAACCGGGGAGCTGTTTTTT.

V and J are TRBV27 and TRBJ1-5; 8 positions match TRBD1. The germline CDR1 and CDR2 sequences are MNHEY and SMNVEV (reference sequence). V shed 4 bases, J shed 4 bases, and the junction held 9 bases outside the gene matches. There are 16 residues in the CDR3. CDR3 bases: TGTGCCAGCAGTTCCCAGGGGGCTCAATTGAATCAGCCCCAGCATTTT. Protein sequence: CASSSQGAQLNQPQHF.

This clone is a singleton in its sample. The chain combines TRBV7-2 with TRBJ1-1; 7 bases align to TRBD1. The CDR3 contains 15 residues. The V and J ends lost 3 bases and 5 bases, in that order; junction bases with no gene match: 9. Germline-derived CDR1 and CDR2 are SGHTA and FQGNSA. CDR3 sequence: CASSLIVQGVTEAFF. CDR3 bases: TGTGCCAGCAGCTTGATCGTCCAGGGGGTAACTGAAGCTTTCTTT.

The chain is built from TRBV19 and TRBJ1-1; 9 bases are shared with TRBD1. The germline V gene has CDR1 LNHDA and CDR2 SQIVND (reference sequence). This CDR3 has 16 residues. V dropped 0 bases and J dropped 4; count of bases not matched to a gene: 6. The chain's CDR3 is CASSIEAGTGITEAFF. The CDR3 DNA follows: TGTGCCAGTAGTATAGAAGCAGGGACAGGGATCACTGAAGCTTTCTTT.

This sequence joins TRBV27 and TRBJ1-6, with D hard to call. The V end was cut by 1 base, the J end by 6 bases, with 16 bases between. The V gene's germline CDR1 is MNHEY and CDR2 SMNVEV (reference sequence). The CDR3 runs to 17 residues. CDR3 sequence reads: CASSLFGGGTINSPLHF. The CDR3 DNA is TGTGCCAGCAGTTTATTTGGCGGAGGCACAATTAATTCACCCCTCCACTTT.

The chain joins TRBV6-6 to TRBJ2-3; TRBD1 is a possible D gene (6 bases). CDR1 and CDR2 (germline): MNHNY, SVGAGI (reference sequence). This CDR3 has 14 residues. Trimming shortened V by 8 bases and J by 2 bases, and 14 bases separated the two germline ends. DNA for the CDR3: TGTGCCAGCGGATTGACAGGCTACACAGATACGCAGTATTTT. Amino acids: CASGLTGYTDTQYF.

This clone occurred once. The CDR3 DNA reads as TGTGCCAGTAGTATGGTACAGGGATCCTACGAGCAGTACTTC. It encodes CASSMVQGSYEQYF. The V call is TRBV19, the J call TRBJ2-7, with D tentatively TRBD1 (6 bases). V lost 3 bases to trimming and J lost 1 base, with 10 bases between them. Germline CDR1 LNHDA, CDR2 SQIVND (reference sequence). The length of the CDR3 is 14 residues.

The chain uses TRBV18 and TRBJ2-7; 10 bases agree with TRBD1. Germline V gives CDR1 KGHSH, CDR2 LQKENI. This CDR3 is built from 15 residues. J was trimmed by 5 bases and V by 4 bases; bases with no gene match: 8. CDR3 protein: CASSRPGQGIHEQYF. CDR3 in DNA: TGTGCCAGCTCACGACCGGGACAGGGGATCCACGAGCAGTACTTC.